This T cell receptor (beta chain) was recorded in a study of cytomegalovirus exposure and HLA in healthy donors. General study points: In vitro data verified three CMV-associated chains as specific for CMV antigens. Altogether, some 160 TCR beta chains were recorded as cytomegalovirus-associated. The tendency of first-cohort TCR clusters to co-occur in the 100 to 150 validation repertoires emerged from a later analysis.

Deletions cut 10 bases from V and 9 bases from J, with 21 bases between. The CDR3 sequence is 13 residues long. Germline CDR1 is ENHRY and CDR2 is SYGVKD. On this clone: Its antigen is not known.

Sequenced by immunoSEQ multiplex PCR; TCRdb stores in-frame clones only, minus some. Among about 64,000 clones, 95% were seen once, and the ten largest hold 5.8%. The chain carries TRBV10-3 and TRBJ1-1; the D gene is possibly TRBD1 (5 bases). The sample taken for sequencing was PBMCs. This receptor was identified in a woman in her late teens or twenties in good health and CMV-seropositive. As DNA, the CDR3 is TGTGCCACCATGGTGGCGGGGCAGGAAAAAGCTTTCTTT. This gives the protein CATMVAGQEKAFF.